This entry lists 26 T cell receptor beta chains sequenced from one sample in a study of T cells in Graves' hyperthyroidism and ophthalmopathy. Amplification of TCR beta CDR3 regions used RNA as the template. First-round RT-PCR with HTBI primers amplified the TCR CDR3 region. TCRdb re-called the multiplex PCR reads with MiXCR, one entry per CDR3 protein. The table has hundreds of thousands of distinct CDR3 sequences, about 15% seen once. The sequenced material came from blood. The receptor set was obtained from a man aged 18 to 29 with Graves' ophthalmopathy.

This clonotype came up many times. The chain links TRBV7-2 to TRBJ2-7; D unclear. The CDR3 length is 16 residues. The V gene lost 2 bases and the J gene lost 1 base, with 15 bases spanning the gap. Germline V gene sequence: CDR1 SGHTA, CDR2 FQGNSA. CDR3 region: CASSLSRLRPSYEQYF. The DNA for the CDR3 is TGTGCCAGCAGCTTAAGTCGCCTGAGGCCGTCCTACGAGCAGTACTTC. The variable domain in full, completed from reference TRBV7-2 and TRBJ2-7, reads GAGVSQSPSNKVTEKGKDVELRCDPISGHTALYWYRQSLGQGLEFLIYFQGNSAPDKSGLPSDRFSAERTGGSVSTLTIQRTQQEDSAVYLCASSLSRLRPSYEQYFGPGTRLTVT.

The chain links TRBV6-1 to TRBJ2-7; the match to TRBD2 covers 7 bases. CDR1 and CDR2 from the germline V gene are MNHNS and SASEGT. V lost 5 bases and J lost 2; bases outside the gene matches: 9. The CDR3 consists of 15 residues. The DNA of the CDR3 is TGTGCCAGCAGTTCCCTCGGGGAGGGCCCCTACGAGCAGTACTTC. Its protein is CASSSLGEGPYEQYF.

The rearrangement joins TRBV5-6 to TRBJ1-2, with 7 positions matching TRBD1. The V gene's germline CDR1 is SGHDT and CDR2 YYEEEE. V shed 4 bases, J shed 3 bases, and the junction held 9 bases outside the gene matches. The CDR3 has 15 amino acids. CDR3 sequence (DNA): TGTGCCAGCAGCCCAGGGACAGTCTCGGACTATGGCTACACCTTC. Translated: CASSPGTVSDYGYTF.

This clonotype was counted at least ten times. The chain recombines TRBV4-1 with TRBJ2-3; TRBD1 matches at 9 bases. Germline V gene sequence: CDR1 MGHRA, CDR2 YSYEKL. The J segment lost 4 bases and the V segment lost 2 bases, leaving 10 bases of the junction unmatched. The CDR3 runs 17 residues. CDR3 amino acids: CASSQLSGTGFADTQYF. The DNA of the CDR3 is TGCGCCAGCAGCCAATTGTCCGGGACAGGGTTTGCAGATACGCAGTATTTT.

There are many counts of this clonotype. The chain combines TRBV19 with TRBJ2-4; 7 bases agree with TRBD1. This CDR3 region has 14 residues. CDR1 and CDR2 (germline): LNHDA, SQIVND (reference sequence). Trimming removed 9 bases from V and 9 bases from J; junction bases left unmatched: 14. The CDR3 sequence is CASENRGGDGIQYF. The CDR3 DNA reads TGTGCCAGCGAGAACAGGGGCGGAGATGGCATTCAGTACTTC.

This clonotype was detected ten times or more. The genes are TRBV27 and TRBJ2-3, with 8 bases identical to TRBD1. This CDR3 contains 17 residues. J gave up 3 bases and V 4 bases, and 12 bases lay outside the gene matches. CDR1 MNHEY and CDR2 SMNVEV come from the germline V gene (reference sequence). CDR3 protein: CASSYTPSGGSTDTQYF. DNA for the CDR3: TGTGCCAGCAGTTATACCCCCTCAGGGGGCAGTACAGATACGCAGTATTTT.

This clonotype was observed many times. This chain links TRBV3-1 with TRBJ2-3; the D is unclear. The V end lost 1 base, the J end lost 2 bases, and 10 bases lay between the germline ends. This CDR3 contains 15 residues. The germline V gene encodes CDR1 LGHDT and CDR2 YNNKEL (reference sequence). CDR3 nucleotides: TGTGCCAGCAGCCAAGGGCGCAGGTTCACAGATACGCAGTATTTT. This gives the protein CASSQGRRFTDTQYF.

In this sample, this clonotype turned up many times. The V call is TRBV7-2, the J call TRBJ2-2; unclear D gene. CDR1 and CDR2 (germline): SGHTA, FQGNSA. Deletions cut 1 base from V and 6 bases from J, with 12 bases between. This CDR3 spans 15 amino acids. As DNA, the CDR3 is TGTGCCAGCAGCTTAGATAGGCGTAGTTCCGGGGAGCTGTTTTTT. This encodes CASSLDRRSSGELFF.

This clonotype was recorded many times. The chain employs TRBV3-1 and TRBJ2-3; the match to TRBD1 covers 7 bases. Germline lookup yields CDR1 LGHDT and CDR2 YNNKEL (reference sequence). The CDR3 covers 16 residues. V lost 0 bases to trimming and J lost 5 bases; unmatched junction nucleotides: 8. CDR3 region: CASSQDLPGGIDTQYF. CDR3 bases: TGTGCCAGCAGCCAAGATCTCCCAGGGGGTATAGATACGCAGTATTTT.

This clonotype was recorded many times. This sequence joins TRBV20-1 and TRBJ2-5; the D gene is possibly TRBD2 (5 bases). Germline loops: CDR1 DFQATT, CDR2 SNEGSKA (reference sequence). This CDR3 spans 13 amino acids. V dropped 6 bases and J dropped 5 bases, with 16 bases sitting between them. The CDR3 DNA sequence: TGCAGTGCCCCTGATAGGGAGTCCGAGACCCAGTACTTC. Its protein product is CSAPDRESETQYF.

The CDR3 nucleotides read TGTGCCAACCGGGACTATCCAAATTATGGCTACACCTTC. This sequence encodes CANRDYPNYGYTF. J is TRBJ1-2 and V is TRBV6-4, with a tentative D call TRBD1 (5 bases). CDR3 size: 13 residues. V was cut by 10 bases and J by 5 bases, with 17 bases left in between. Germline V gene data show CDR1 as MRHNA and CDR2 as SNTAGT.

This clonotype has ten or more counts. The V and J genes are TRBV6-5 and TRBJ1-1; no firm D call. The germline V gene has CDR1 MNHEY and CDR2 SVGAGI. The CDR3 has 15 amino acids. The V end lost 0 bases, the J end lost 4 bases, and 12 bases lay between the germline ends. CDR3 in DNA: TGTGCCAGCAGTTACTCGAAGGTTTCGGGCACTGAAGCTTTCTTT. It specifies CASSYSKVSGTEAFF.

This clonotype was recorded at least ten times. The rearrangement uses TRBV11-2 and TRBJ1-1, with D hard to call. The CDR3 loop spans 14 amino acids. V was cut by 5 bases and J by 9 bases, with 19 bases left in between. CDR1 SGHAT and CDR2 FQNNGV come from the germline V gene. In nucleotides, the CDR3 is TGTGCCAGCAGCCAGAGCATCGGCAGTCAGCAAGCTTTCTTT. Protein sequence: CASSQSIGSQQAFF.

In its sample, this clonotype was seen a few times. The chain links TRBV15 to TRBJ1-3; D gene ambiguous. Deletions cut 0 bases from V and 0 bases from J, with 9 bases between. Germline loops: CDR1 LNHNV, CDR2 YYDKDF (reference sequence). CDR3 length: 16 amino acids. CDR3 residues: CATSRDLYGSGNTIYF. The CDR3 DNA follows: TGTGCCACCAGCAGAGATCTGTATGGCTCTGGAAACACCATATATTTT.

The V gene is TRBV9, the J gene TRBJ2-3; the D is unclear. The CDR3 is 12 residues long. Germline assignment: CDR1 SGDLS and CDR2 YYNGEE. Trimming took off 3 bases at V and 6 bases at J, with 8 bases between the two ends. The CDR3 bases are TGTGCCAGCAGCGACACAGCGGATACGCAGTATTTT. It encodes CASSDTADTQYF. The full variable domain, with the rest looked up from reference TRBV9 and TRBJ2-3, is DSGVTQTPKHLITATGQRVTLRCSPRSGDLSVYWYQQSLDQGLQFLIQYYNGEERAKGNILERFSAQQFPDLHSELNLSSLELGDSALYFCASSDTADTQYFGPGTRLTVL.

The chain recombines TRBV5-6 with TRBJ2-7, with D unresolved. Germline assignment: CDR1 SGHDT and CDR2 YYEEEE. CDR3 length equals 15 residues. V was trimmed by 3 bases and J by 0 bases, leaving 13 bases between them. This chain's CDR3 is CASSSHPKPSYEQYF. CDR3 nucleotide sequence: TGTGCCAGCAGCTCCCACCCTAAGCCCTCCTACGAGCAGTACTTC.

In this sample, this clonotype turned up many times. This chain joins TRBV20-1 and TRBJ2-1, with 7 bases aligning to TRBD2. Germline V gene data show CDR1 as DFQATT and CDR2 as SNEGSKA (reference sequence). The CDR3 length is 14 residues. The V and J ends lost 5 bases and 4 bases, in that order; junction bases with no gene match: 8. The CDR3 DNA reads TGCAGTGCTGCAAGACTAGCCCGGTACAATGAGCAGTTCTTC. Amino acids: CSAARLARYNEQFF.

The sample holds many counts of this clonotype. CDR3 region: CASSQTTSGRRYEQYF. The CDR3, as DNA: TGTGCCAGCAGCCAGACGACTAGCGGGAGGAGGTACGAGCAGTACTTC. The chain uses TRBV6-1 and TRBJ2-7, with 13 bases fitting TRBD2. This CDR3 has 16 amino acids. In germline, CDR1 is MNHNS, CDR2 SASEGT. Losses at the gene ends were 6 bases for V and 4 bases for J; bases not matched to a gene: 9.

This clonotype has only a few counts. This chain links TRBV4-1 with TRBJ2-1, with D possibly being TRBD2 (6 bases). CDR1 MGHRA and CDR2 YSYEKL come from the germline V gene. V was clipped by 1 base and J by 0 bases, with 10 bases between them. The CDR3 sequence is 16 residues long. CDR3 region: CASSQGDSSSYNEQFF. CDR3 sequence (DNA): TGCGCCAGCAGCCAAGGGGACTCAAGCTCCTACAATGAGCAGTTCTTC.

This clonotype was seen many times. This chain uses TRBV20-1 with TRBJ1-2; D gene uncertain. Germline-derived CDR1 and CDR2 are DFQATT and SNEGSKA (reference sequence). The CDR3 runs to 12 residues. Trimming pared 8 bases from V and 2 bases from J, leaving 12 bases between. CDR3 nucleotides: TGCAGTTCCTTGACGGCAAACTATGGCTACACCTTC. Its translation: CSSLTANYGYTF.

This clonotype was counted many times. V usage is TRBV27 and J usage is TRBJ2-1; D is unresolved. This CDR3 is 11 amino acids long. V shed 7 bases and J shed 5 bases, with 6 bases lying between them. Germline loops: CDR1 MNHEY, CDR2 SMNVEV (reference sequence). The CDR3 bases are TGTGCCAGCACCAAAGACAATGAGCAGTTCTTC. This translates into CASTKDNEQFF.

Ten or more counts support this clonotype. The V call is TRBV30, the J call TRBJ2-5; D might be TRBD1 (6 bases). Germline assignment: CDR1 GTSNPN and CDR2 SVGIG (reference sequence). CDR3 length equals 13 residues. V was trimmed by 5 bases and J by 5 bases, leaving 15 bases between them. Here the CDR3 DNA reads TGTGCCTGGTGTCCGGGACATTCGGAGACCCAGTACTTC. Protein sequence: CAWCPGHSETQYF.

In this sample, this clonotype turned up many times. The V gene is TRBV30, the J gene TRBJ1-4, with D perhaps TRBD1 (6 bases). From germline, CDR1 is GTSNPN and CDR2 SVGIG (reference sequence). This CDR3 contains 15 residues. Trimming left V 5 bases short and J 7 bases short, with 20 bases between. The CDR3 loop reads CAWRQEGYGSEKLFF. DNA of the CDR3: TGTGCCTGGCGACAGGAGGGGTACGGTAGTGAAAAACTGTTTTTT.

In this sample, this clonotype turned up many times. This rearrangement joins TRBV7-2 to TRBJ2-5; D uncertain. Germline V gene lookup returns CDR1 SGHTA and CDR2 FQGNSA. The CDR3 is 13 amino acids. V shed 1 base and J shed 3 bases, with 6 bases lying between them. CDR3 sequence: CASSLVAEETQYF. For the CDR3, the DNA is TGTGCCAGCAGCTTAGTTGCAGAAGAGACCCAGTACTTC. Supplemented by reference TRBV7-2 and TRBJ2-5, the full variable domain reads GAGVSQSPSNKVTEKGKDVELRCDPISGHTALYWYRQSLGQGLEFLIYFQGNSAPDKSGLPSDRFSAERTGGSVSTLTIQRTQQEDSAVYLCASSLVAEETQYFGPGTRLLVL.

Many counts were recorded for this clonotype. CDR3 residues: CASSRGGSGELFF. DNA of the CDR3: TGTGCCAGCAGCAGGGGAGGCTCCGGGGAGCTGTTTTTT. The chain couples TRBV7-9 to TRBJ2-2, with a possible D match to TRBD2 (6 bases). The length of the CDR3 is 13 residues. Trimming stripped 5 bases from V and 6 bases from J, with 10 bases between. Per the germline V gene, CDR1 is SEHNR and CDR2 is FQNEAQ (reference sequence).

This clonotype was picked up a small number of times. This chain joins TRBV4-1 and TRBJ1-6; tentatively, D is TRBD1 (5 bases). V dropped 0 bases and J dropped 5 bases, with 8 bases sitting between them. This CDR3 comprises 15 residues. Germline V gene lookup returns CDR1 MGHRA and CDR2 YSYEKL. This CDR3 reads CASSQDPGNNSPLHF. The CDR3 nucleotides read TGCGCCAGCAGCCAAGACCCAGGGAATAATTCACCCCTCCACTTT.